This paragraph reports one TCR beta chain. The target antigen is unknown. The V end was cut by 2 bases, the J end by 8 bases, with 12 bases between. Germline CDR1 is GTSNPN and CDR2 is SVGIG (reference sequence). The CDR3 covers 12 residues. As every portion of the isolated RNA was reverse transcribed, the sequencing read expressed TCRB transcripts. The assay was immunoSEQ multiplex PCR, and TCRdb's table has in-frame clones only and misses some. The sample records a few hundred thousand clones, around an eighth being singletons. This record belongs to a study of beta chain features in type 1 diabetes. Findings and caveats of the study: Type 1 diabetes patients showed a moderate but significant shortening of TCRB CDR3s in all four CD4+ subsets.

This clonotype originated in a woman between 18 and 29 years old with type 1 diabetes. V and J are TRBV30 and TRBJ1-1; D may be TRBD1 (6 bases). The sample was naive CD4+ T cells from blood. The CDR3 loop reads CAWSPQGSEAFF. Here the CDR3 DNA reads TGTGCCTGGAGTCCTCAGGGGTCCGAAGCTTTCTTT.